The 32 T cell receptor beta chains below come from one sample, sequenced in a study of cytomegalovirus exposure and HLA in healthy donors (TCRdb year 2017). The library relied on the immunoSEQ multiplex PCR assay. The multiplex PCR relied on a mix of 60 forward primers for TCR Vbeta segments and 13 reverse primers for TCR Jbeta segments. Not all clones reach the TCRdb copy of this immuneACCESS table, which keeps in-frame sequences only. Checked studies attribute under half of the gap to unresolved V genes and leave the rest unexplained. The table kept for this sample lists around 200,000 clones. About 1% of the sample goes to the ten largest clones. Material for sequencing was PBMCs. Receptors originate from a girl aged 2 to 10 in good health and CMV-seropositive.

V and J are TRBV14 and TRBJ2-7, with D perhaps matching TRBD2 (7 bases). The CDR3 sequence is 16 residues long. V lost 4 bases and J 1 base, leaving 17 bases between the germline ends. Germline CDR1 reads SGHDN; CDR2 reads FVKESK. CDR3 amino acids: CASSPLRGAKSYEQYF. CDR3 bases: TGTGCCAGCAGCCCCCTACGGGGGGCGAAATCCTACGAGCAGTACTTC.

The chain employs TRBV9 and TRBJ2-5, with D perhaps TRBD1 (6 bases). The CDR3 runs 14 residues. Per germline, CDR1 SGDLS and CDR2 YYNGEE. V lost 2 bases and J lost 0, with 8 bases in between. The CDR3 DNA reads TGTGCCAGCAGCGTCACAGGGAACCAAGAGACCCAGTACTTC. Its translation: CASSVTGNQETQYF.

The chain carries TRBV7-9 and TRBJ2-7; 12 nucleotides match TRBD1. The CDR3 runs 17 residues. V lost 5 bases, J lost 3 bases, and 11 bases stayed unmatched. The V gene's germline CDR1 is SEHNR and CDR2 FQNEAQ (reference sequence). The CDR3: CASSRTGGTGGSYEQYF. CDR3 in DNA: TGTGCCAGCAGCCGCACTGGGGGGACAGGGGGCAGCTACGAGCAGTACTTC.

The V call is TRBV6-5, the J call TRBJ2-7, with D possibly matching TRBD1 (6 bases). This CDR3 comprises 15 residues. CDR1 and CDR2 from the germline V gene are MNHEY and SVGAGI. Trimming took 0 bases from V and 2 from J, leaving 11 bases between them. The CDR3 nucleotides read TGTGCCAGCAGTTACTCGAGGGACACCACCTACGAGCAGTACTTC. Protein product: CASSYSRDTTYEQYF.

The rearrangement joins TRBV9 to TRBJ1-1, with 8 bases aligning to TRBD1. Trimming removed 4 bases from V and 6 bases from J; junction bases left unmatched: 8. Germline V gene lookup returns CDR1 SGDLS and CDR2 YYNGEE. This CDR3 has 14 amino acids. The CDR3 DNA follows: TGTGCCAGCAGCCTCCAGGGGGCCTCCTCTGAAGCTTTCTTT. Translation: CASSLQGASSEAFF.

This rearrangement joins TRBV7-9 to TRBJ2-1, with 9 bases that match TRBD1. In germline, CDR1 is SEHNR, CDR2 FQNEAQ (reference sequence). CDR3 length equals 15 residues. V gave up 5 bases and J gave up 6 bases; unmatched junction bases: 8. In DNA form, the CDR3 reads TGTGCCAGCAGCCCCGGGACAGGGAATTTCAATGAGCAGTTCTTC. It is translated as CASSPGTGNFNEQFF.

V gene TRBV7-9 combines with J gene TRBJ2-1, with a possible D match to TRBD1 (5 bases). Trimming removed 0 bases at V and 10 bases at J, with 16 bases between. Germline loops: CDR1 SEHNR, CDR2 FQNEAQ (reference sequence). The CDR3 totals 15 residues. The CDR3 loop reads CASSLAQGNPWEQFF. CDR3 DNA sequence: TGTGCCAGCAGCTTAGCGCAGGGTAACCCCTGGGAGCAGTTCTTC. Full variable domain (rest looked up from reference TRBV7-9 and TRBJ2-1): DTGVSQNPRHKITKRGQNVTFRCDPISEHNRLYWYRQTLGQGPEFLTYFQNEAQLEKSRLLSDRFSAERPKGSFSTLEIQRTEQGDSAMYLCASSLAQGNPWEQFFGPGTRLTVL.

The genes are TRBV5-1 and TRBJ1-4; D ambiguous. The germline V gene has CDR1 SGHRS and CDR2 YFSETQ. The ends were cut back, 5 bases at V and 0 bases at J, with 8 bases in the middle. This CDR3 spans 14 amino acids. DNA of the CDR3: TGCGCCAGCAGGGCCCAATCAACTAATGAAAAACTGTTTTTT. Translated, it gives CASRAQSTNEKLFF.

V and J are TRBV10-2 and TRBJ2-7, with 8 bases lining up with TRBD1. V lost 8 bases and J lost 2; bases outside the gene matches: 11. The CDR3 has 15 residues. The V gene's germline CDR1 is WSHSY and CDR2 SAAADI. The CDR3 spells CASCPGQGKTYEQYF. CDR3 DNA sequence: TGCGCCAGCTGCCCAGGACAGGGAAAAACCTACGAGCAGTACTTC.

V usage is TRBV1 and J usage is TRBJ2-3; the D segment call TRBD2 is taken from the table without a DNA check. TRBV1 is flagged as a pseudogene. The CDR3 loop spans 16 amino acids. For the CDR3, the DNA is TGCACCAGCAGCCAAACCTTTCATGTGGCGGTCCTGGCGCAGTATTTT. Translation: CTSSQTFHVAVLAQYF.

This chain joins TRBV9 and TRBJ1-1; D uncertain. Germline V CDR1 and CDR2: SGDLS, YYNGEE. With 0 bases removed from V and 11 bases from J, the gap between germline ends came to 14 bases. This CDR3 spans 13 amino acids. The CDR3 protein is CASSVATTSWAFF. The CDR3 nucleotides read TGTGCCAGCAGCGTAGCTACCACTTCCTGGGCTTTCTTT.

The rearrangement uses TRBV29-1 and TRBJ2-7; 8 bases map to TRBD1. The ends lost 6 bases at V and 5 bases at J; junction bases unmatched: 12. This CDR3 comprises 14 residues. Germline V gene data show CDR1 as SQVTM and CDR2 as ANQGSEA. The CDR3 coding sequence is TGCAGCGTGGGACTGGACAGGGATTGGGACGAGCAGTACTTC. It specifies CSVGLDRDWDEQYF.

The chain recombines TRBV7-9 with TRBJ2-1; 16 nucleotides align to TRBD2. V shed 5 bases, J shed 8 bases, and the junction held 6 bases outside the gene matches. The CDR3 is 16 amino acids. The germline V gene has CDR1 SEHNR and CDR2 FQNEAQ (reference sequence). The CDR3 region has the DNA TGTGCCAGCAGCCCCGGGACTAGCGGGAGGGCCCATGAGCAGTTCTTC. It is translated as CASSPGTSGRAHEQFF.

The chain employs TRBV5-1 and TRBJ2-2; no definite D call. The CDR3 contains 13 residues. Germline lookup yields CDR1 SGHRS and CDR2 YFSETQ. V shed 0 bases and J shed 6 bases, with 6 bases lying between them. As DNA, the CDR3 is TGCGCCAGCAGCTTGGATAGTCCCGGGGAGCTGTTTTTT. As protein: CASSLDSPGELFF.

The V gene is TRBV5-6, the J gene TRBJ1-2, with TRBD1 identical over 7 bases. CDR3 length equals 13 residues. Germline loops: CDR1 SGHDT, CDR2 YYEEEE. J gave up 8 bases and V 1 base, and 5 bases lay outside the gene matches. CDR3: CASSLNRGQGYTF. The CDR3 DNA reads TGTGCCAGCAGCTTGAACAGGGGCCAAGGCTACACCTTC.

V gene TRBV5-1 combines with J gene TRBJ2-1; D possibly corresponds to TRBD1 (5 bases). This CDR3 comprises 15 residues. V lost 2 bases, J lost 7 bases, and 16 bases lay in between. In germline, CDR1 is SGHRS, CDR2 YFSETQ. The CDR3 loop is CASSFSQARNNEQFF. Written as DNA, the CDR3 is TGCGCCAGCAGCTTCTCACAGGCGAGGAATAATGAGCAGTTCTTC.

The chain joins TRBV4-2 to TRBJ2-7; 10 positions agree with TRBD1. The CDR3 has 17 amino acids. Germline values: CDR1 LGHNA, CDR2 YNFKEQ. With 4 bases clipped from V and 0 bases from J, the junction kept 9 bases outside the gene matches. CDR3 residues: CASSPSTGQGGSYEQYF. CDR3 coding DNA: TGTGCCAGCAGCCCATCGACCGGACAGGGGGGCTCCTACGAGCAGTACTTC.

V and J are TRBV5-6 and TRBJ1-6; TRBD1 matches 7 bases. Germline-derived CDR1 and CDR2 are SGHDT and YYEEEE. After removal of 2 bases from V and 5 bases from J, the junction contained 1 base not matched to a gene. The CDR3 consists of 14 residues. The CDR3 reads CASSLTGDNSPLHF. DNA for the CDR3: TGTGCCAGCAGCTTAACAGGGGATAATTCACCCCTCCACTTT.

This sequence joins TRBV5-4 and TRBJ1-1, with D unclear. Trimming took 1 base from V and 5 from J, leaving 15 bases between them. From germline, CDR1 is SGHNT and CDR2 YYREEE (reference sequence). This CDR3 region has 15 residues. The CDR3 region is CASSLYPDTVTEAFF. The CDR3 nucleotides are TGTGCCAGCAGCTTGTACCCCGATACAGTGACTGAAGCTTTCTTT. The full variable domain, completed using reference TRBV5-4 and TRBJ1-1, is ETGVTQSPTHLIKTRGQQVTLRCSSQSGHNTVSWYQQALGQGPQFIFQYYREEENGRGNFPPRFSGLQFPNYSSELNVNALELDDSALYLCASSLYPDTVTEAFFGQGTRLTVV.

V gene TRBV6-4 combines with J gene TRBJ2-6; D not resolved. The germline gives CDR1 MRHNA, CDR2 SNTAGT. V dropped 2 bases and J dropped 0 bases, with 5 bases sitting between them. This CDR3 is built from 15 residues. The CDR3 DNA reads TGTGCCAGCAGTGACGCGGCCTCTGGGGCCAACGTCCTGACTTTC. Residues: CASSDAASGANVLTF.

CDR3 coding DNA: TGTGCCAGTAGTATTCCAAACTACAATCAGCCCCAGCATTTT. This encodes CASSIPNYNQPQHF. J is TRBJ1-5 and V is TRBV19; D gene ambiguous. The V end lost 3 bases, the J end lost 3 bases, and 9 bases lay between the germline ends. Germline CDR1 LNHDA, CDR2 SQIVND (reference sequence). CDR3 length equals 14 residues.

The V gene is TRBV2, the J gene TRBJ2-1, with D tentatively TRBD1 (6 bases). Germline-derived CDR1 and CDR2 are SNHLY and FYNNEI. With 1 base removed from V and 4 bases from J, the gap between germline ends came to 14 bases. CDR3 length: 16 amino acids. CDR3 bases: TGTGCCAGCAGTGAAGGGGCAGGGGTTTCATACAATGAGCAGTTCTTC. Translation gives CASSEGAGVSYNEQFF.

The V gene is TRBV18, the J gene TRBJ1-3, with 8 positions matching TRBD1. The V segment lost 3 bases and the J segment 8 bases; nucleotides outside the gene matches: 6. The germline V gene encodes CDR1 KGHSH and CDR2 LQKENI. The CDR3 is made up of 14 amino acids. CDR3 coding DNA: TGTGCCAGCTCACCCCAAGGACAGGGTGACACCATATATTTT. This encodes CASSPQGQGDTIYF.

The chain uses TRBV10-3 and TRBJ1-5, with 9 bases that match TRBD1. Trimming at V came to 6 bases and at J to 5 bases, leaving 5 bases not matched to a gene. Germline V gene sequence: CDR1 ENHRY, CDR2 SYGVKD. The CDR3 is 14 residues long. This chain's CDR3 is CAISPGQGDQPQHF. As DNA, the CDR3 is TGTGCCATCAGCCCGGGACAGGGCGATCAGCCCCAGCATTTT.

This chain joins TRBV28 and TRBJ1-2; 8 bases fit TRBD1. The CDR3 extends over 12 amino acids. The V and J ends lost 5 bases and 7 bases, in that order; junction bases with no gene match: 3. In germline, CDR1 is MDHEN, CDR2 SYDVKM. CDR3 in amino acids: CASSPTGVGYTF. DNA of the CDR3: TGTGCCAGCAGTCCGACAGGGGTTGGCTACACCTTC.

This chain uses TRBV11-2 with TRBJ2-1; the D gene is possibly TRBD1 (6 bases). Trimming took off 7 bases at V and 1 base at J, with 17 bases between the two ends. This CDR3 spans 16 amino acids. Germline CDR1 reads SGHAT; CDR2 reads FQNNGV. CDR3 region: CASTALRDTSYNEQFF. CDR3 nucleotides: TGTGCCAGCACCGCACTTAGGGACACGTCCTACAATGAGCAGTTCTTC. Drawing the rest from reference TRBV11-2 and TRBJ2-1, the complete variable domain is EAGVAQSPRYKIIEKRQSVAFWCNPISGHATLYWYQQILGQGPKLLIQFQNNGVVDDSQLPKDRFSAERLKGVDSTLKIQPAKLEDSAVYLCASTALRDTSYNEQFFGPGTRLTVL.

This chain uses TRBV18 with TRBJ2-5; a weak D match, TRBD2 (5 bases). Germline V CDR1 and CDR2: KGHSH, LQKENI. Trimming stripped 0 bases from V and 4 bases from J, with 15 bases between. The CDR3 is 16 residues long. The CDR3 loop reads CASSPPSGGGGETQYF. The CDR3 region has the DNA TGTGCCAGCTCACCACCGTCGGGTGGTGGAGGAGAGACCCAGTACTTC.

The chain employs TRBV10-2 and TRBJ2-1, with a weak D call TRBD1 (6 bases). Germline V gene data show CDR1 as WSHSY and CDR2 as SAAADI. The V end lost 11 bases, the J end lost 10 bases, and 21 bases lay between the germline ends. The CDR3 is made up of 13 amino acids. The CDR3 coding sequence is TGCGCCTCCCATCAGGGGCCTCAGTCCGAGCAGTTCTTC. As protein: CASHQGPQSEQFF.

The chain employs TRBV11-2 and TRBJ1-1; 8 positions agree with TRBD1. The V gene end was trimmed by 5 bases and the J gene end by 2 bases; junction bases not matched to a gene: 7. The CDR3 extends over 15 amino acids. Germline V gives CDR1 SGHAT, CDR2 FQNNGV. CDR3 nucleotides: TGTGCCAGCAGCCCAGGGGACAGGACAAACACTGAAGCTTTCTTT. This codes for CASSPGDRTNTEAFF.

With regard to this clone: Other DNA sequences in the sample encode the same CDR3. This sequence joins TRBV4-1 and TRBJ2-7; 10 bases agree with TRBD1. Germline V gene data show CDR1 as MGHRA and CDR2 as YSYEKL. After removal of 1 base from V and 4 bases from J, the junction contained 1 base not matched to a gene. This CDR3 spans 14 amino acids. The CDR3 is CASSQGQGAYEQYF. The CDR3 region has the DNA TGCGCCAGCAGCCAAGGACAGGGGGCTTACGAGCAGTACTTC.

J is TRBJ2-7 and V is TRBV7-9; no firm D call. CDR3 length: 12 residues. CDR1 is SEHNR and CDR2 is FQNEAQ in the germline V gene (reference sequence). V was trimmed by 3 bases and J by 3 bases, leaving 6 bases between them. The CDR3 DNA reads TGTGCCAGCAGCTTCTCTGTCTACGAGCAGTACTTC. The encoded protein is CASSFSVYEQYF.

The V and J genes are TRBV5-4 and TRBJ2-7; 10 positions match TRBD2. Germline CDR1 SGHNT, CDR2 YYREEE (reference sequence). The CDR3 is 15 residues long. Unmatched junction bases numbered 5, after V lost 4 bases and J lost 1 base. The CDR3 DNA reads TGTGCCAGCAGCCCACAACTAGCGGGATCCTACGAGCAGTACTTC. Protein sequence: CASSPQLAGSYEQYF.